These 30 T cell receptor beta chains were sequenced from one sample in a study of CD8+CD57+ T cells in acquired aplastic anemia. CDR3 and TCR beta VDJ profiling relied on a genomic DNA template. MiXCR, run by TCRdb on the reads, gives a single entry per CDR3 protein. This sample has 200,000 to 250,000 distinct CDR3 sequences, with 65% found just once. Previously, flow cytometry had revealed CD8+CD57+ cell expansion in the patients chosen for sequencing. The sample consisted of sorted CD4+, CD8+, or CD8+CD57+ T cells (not recorded which) from PBMCs. Receptor source: a human donor with aplastic anemia.

The V call is TRBV7-9, the J call TRBJ2-2; D tentatively fits TRBD1 or TRBD2 (5 bases each). Germline CDR1 and CDR2: SEHNR and FQNEAQ (reference sequence). V dropped 5 bases and J dropped 5 bases, with 15 bases sitting between them. The CDR3 totals 15 residues. In DNA form, the CDR3 reads TGTGCCAGCAGCGTAGATGAGGGGTGGACCGGGGAGCTGTTTTTT. It yields the protein CASSVDEGWTGELFF. Supplemented by reference TRBV7-9 and TRBJ2-2, the full variable domain reads DTGVSQNPRHKITKRGQNVTFRCDPISEHNRLYWYRQTLGQGPEFLTYFQNEAQLEKSRLLSDRFSAERPKGSFSTLEIQRTEQGDSAMYLCASSVDEGWTGELFFGEGSRLTVL.

V is TRBV20-1 and J is TRBJ1-1, with D perhaps TRBD1 (5 bases). Trimming cost V 4 bases and J 2 bases, with 11 bases left between them. Germline V gene lookup returns CDR1 DFQATT and CDR2 SNEGSKA (reference sequence). CDR3 length equals 13 residues. CDR3 nucleotide sequence: TGCAGTGCTATACAAGACAGCAACACTGAAGCTTTCTTT. Protein sequence: CSAIQDSNTEAFF.

The chain combines TRBV10-2 with TRBJ2-5; TRBD1 aligns across 9 bases. Per germline, CDR1 WSHSY and CDR2 SAAADI. CDR3 length equals 14 residues. Trimming took 3 bases from V and 5 from J; bases not matched to a gene: 4. The CDR3 is CASSEDRGFETQYF. Here the CDR3 DNA reads TGCGCCAGCAGTGAAGACAGGGGGTTCGAGACCCAGTACTTC.

The chain carries TRBV7-9 and TRBJ2-1; D not resolved. V gave up 4 bases and J gave up 0 bases, with 19 bases separating them. CDR3 size: 18 residues. Germline CDR1 is SEHNR and CDR2 is FQNEAQ (reference sequence). This chain's CDR3 is CASSSPPKPVSSYNEQFF. CDR3 coding DNA: TGTGCCAGCAGCTCCCCACCTAAACCAGTGAGCTCCTACAATGAGCAGTTCTTC.

The J gene is TRBJ1-2, the V gene TRBV2; 9 nucleotides agree with TRBD1. The CDR3 runs 12 residues. CDR1 and CDR2 from the germline V gene are SNHLY and FYNNEI. V trimming: 8 bases; J trimming: 4 bases; junction bases outside the gene matches: 2. The CDR3 loop reads CASGTGTYGYTF. The DNA of the CDR3 is TGTGCCAGCGGGACAGGGACCTATGGCTACACCTTC. The full variable domain, with the rest looked up from reference TRBV2 and TRBJ1-2, is EPEVTQTPSHQVTQMGQEVILRCVPISNHLYFYWYRQILGQKVEFLVSFYNNEISEKSEIFDDQFSVERPDGSNFTLKIRSTKLEDSAMYFCASGTGTYGYTFGSGTRLTVV.

V is TRBV5-6 and J is TRBJ2-7; D may be TRBD1 (8 bases). The germline V gene encodes CDR1 SGHDT and CDR2 YYEEEE. The CDR3 is made up of 15 amino acids. Trimming shortened V by 5 bases and J by 4 bases, and 19 bases separated the two germline ends. The CDR3 is CASRSDRGGLYEQYF. CDR3 nucleotide sequence: TGTGCCAGCAGATCAGACAGGGGAGGGCTTTACGAGCAGTACTTC.

J is TRBJ1-5 and V is TRBV20-1; 7 bases map to TRBD1. J gave up 3 bases and V 4 bases, and 3 bases lay outside the gene matches. CDR3 length equals 13 residues. Looked up from germline, CDR1 is DFQATT and CDR2 is SNEGSKA (reference sequence). This CDR3 reads CSATGTANQPQHF. The CDR3 DNA reads TGCAGTGCTACCGGGACAGCCAATCAGCCCCAGCATTTT.

This clonotype appeared once. V and J are TRBV20-1 and TRBJ2-5; 9 bases are a match to TRBD1. The J call may be faulty, since TRBJ2-1 better matches the DNA end. Germline-derived CDR1 and CDR2 are DFQATT and SNEGSKA (reference sequence). The CDR3 loop spans 12 amino acids. The CDR3 is CSGDRDYNEQFF. The CDR3 DNA reads as TGCAGTGGGGACAGGGACTACAATGAGCAGTTCTTC.

The gene calls are TRBV2 and TRBJ1-4; D ambiguous. Trimming cost V 9 bases and J 0 bases, with 11 bases left between them. The CDR3 is 14 residues long. CDR1 is SNHLY and CDR2 is FYNNEI in the germline V gene. The CDR3 loop reads CASRTRATNEKLFF. The DNA for the CDR3 is TGTGCCAGTAGGACGCGTGCAACTAATGAAAAACTGTTTTTT.

This chain joins TRBV20-1 and TRBJ2-3; 9 positions match TRBD2. CDR3 length equals 14 residues. CDR1 and CDR2 (germline): DFQATT, SNEGSKA (reference sequence). V trimming: 7 bases; J trimming: 2 bases; junction bases outside the gene matches: 7. The CDR3 reads CSGSAGGLTDTQYF. As DNA, the CDR3 is TGCAGTGGGTCAGCGGGGGGACTCACAGATACGCAGTATTTT.

The table lists this clonotype with a few counts. CDR3 in DNA: TGTGCCAGCAGCACCCCAGGGGAGTATTCACCCCTCCACTTT. Translating gives CASSTPGEYSPLHF. The chain has TRBV9 and TRBJ1-6; D might be TRBD1 (6 bases). Germline lookup yields CDR1 SGDLS and CDR2 YYNGEE. CDR3 length: 14 amino acids. V lost 4 bases to trimming and J lost 8 bases, with 13 bases between them.

The CDR3 DNA reads TGTGCCACCAGTGATTCCGTCTATCTGGGCAATGAGCAGTTCTTC. It codes for CATSDSVYLGNEQFF. The rearrangement joins TRBV24-1 to TRBJ2-1; D is uncertain. V was trimmed by 2 bases and J by 6 bases, leaving 13 bases between them. CDR1 KGHDR and CDR2 SFDVKD come from the germline V gene. This CDR3 spans 15 amino acids.

DNA of the CDR3: TGCAGTGCTGGAAGAGGGGGGTCAGGGGGATGGGAGCAGTACTTC. Translated, it gives CSAGRGGSGGWEQYF. The genes are TRBV20-1 and TRBJ2-7; maybe TRBD1 (7 bases). Trimming shortened V by 5 bases and J by 7 bases, and 24 bases separated the two germline ends. Germline CDR1 DFQATT, CDR2 SNEGSKA (reference sequence). CDR3 length: 15 amino acids.

The chain is built from TRBV6-1 and TRBJ1-6; D uncertain. CDR1 and CDR2 from the germline V gene are MNHNS and SASEGT. CDR3 size: 13 residues. The V end lost 11 bases, the J end lost 2 bases, and 10 bases lay between the germline ends. CDR3 nucleotides: TGTGCCTCGGGCTCTCCCTATAATTCACCCCTCCACTTT. Translation gives CASGSPYNSPLHF.

The rearrangement joins TRBV7-8 to TRBJ1-2; D gene unclear. The CDR3 runs 15 residues. The ends were cut back, 0 bases at V and 6 bases at J, with 14 bases in the middle. Germline-derived CDR1 and CDR2 are SGHVS and FQNEAQ. This chain's CDR3 is CASSLASRQTDGYTF. For the CDR3, the DNA is TGTGCCAGCAGCTTAGCGAGTCGACAAACAGATGGCTACACCTTC.

The rearrangement joins TRBV9 to TRBJ2-1, with TRBD2 matching 7 bases. This CDR3 has 15 residues. Germline CDR1 reads SGDLS; CDR2 reads YYNGEE. V dropped 3 bases and J dropped 8; count of bases not matched to a gene: 11. CDR3 loop: CASSAGGREGHEQFF. As DNA, the CDR3 is TGTGCCAGCAGCGCGGGGGGTAGGGAAGGCCATGAGCAGTTCTTC.

CDR3 sequence: CASSEGASNQPQHF. CDR3 in DNA: TGTGCCAGTAGCGAAGGGGCGAGCAATCAGCCCCAGCATTTT. V gene TRBV19 combines with J gene TRBJ1-5, with D possibly being TRBD1 (5 bases). The germline V gene encodes CDR1 LNHDA and CDR2 SQIVND (reference sequence). Trimming stripped 6 bases from V and 1 base from J, with 10 bases between. This CDR3 comprises 14 residues.

This clonotype was seen once. CDR3 protein: CATSDPGTGYNEQFF. CDR3 nucleotide sequence: TGTGCCACCAGTGACCCGGGGACAGGGTACAATGAGCAGTTCTTC. V usage is TRBV24-1 and J usage is TRBJ2-1; 9 bases map to TRBD1. CDR1 and CDR2 (germline): KGHDR, SFDVKD. This CDR3 has 15 residues. V shed 4 bases, J shed 4 bases, and the junction held 4 bases outside the gene matches.

This clonotype was counted a few times. This chain joins TRBV24-1 and TRBJ2-3; TRBD2 might be the D (5 bases). CDR3 length: 15 amino acids. V dropped 5 bases and J dropped 2 bases, with 13 bases sitting between them. CDR1 and CDR2 (germline): KGHDR, SFDVKD. The CDR3 DNA sequence: TGTGCCACCAGTGGCGGGCCGGGGTACACAGATACGCAGTATTTT. It translates to CATSGGPGYTDTQYF.

The chain uses TRBV7-3 and TRBJ2-5; no firm D call. Germline V lookup: CDR1 SGHTA, CDR2 FQGTGA. Trimming pared 6 bases from V and 4 bases from J, leaving 18 bases between. The CDR3 runs to 15 residues. CDR3 in amino acids: CASSITVTSRETQYF. The CDR3 DNA reads as TGTGCCAGCAGTATAACCGTCACAAGTCGAGAGACCCAGTACTTC.

This clonotype was detected ten times or more. The CDR3 DNA sequence: TGTGCCAGCAAGACAGCCAACGGGGCCTATAGCAATCAGCCCCAGCATTTT. Translated: CASKTANGAYSNQPQHF. This sequence joins TRBV2 and TRBJ1-5, with D possibly TRBD1 on 5 matching bases. This CDR3 is 17 amino acids long. The germline V gene has CDR1 SNHLY and CDR2 FYNNEI. V lost 7 bases and J 0 bases, leaving 19 bases between the germline ends.

The genes are TRBV7-2 and TRBJ2-5; D unresolved. CDR1 and CDR2 (germline): SGHTA, FQGNSA. Trimming pared 4 bases from V and 4 bases from J, leaving 4 bases between. The length of the CDR3 is 11 residues. CDR3: CASSSRETQYF. The CDR3 coding sequence is TGTGCCAGCAGCTCGCGAGAGACCCAGTACTTC.

With respect to this clonotype: At one of its ends the junction is not consistent with the germline gene, which may arise from a read error. The rearrangement uses TRBV5-1 and TRBJ1-6; 8 bases map to TRBD1. Per germline, CDR1 SGHRS and CDR2 YFSETQ. The CDR3 extends over 17 amino acids. The CDR3 here is CASSIPDRGRSNSPLHF. The CDR3 region has the DNA TGTGCCAGTAGTATACCCGACAGGGGCAGGAGTAATTCACCCCTCCACTTT.

This clonotype has a single count. V is TRBV2 and J is TRBJ1-2, with 9 bases lining up with TRBD1. V lost 6 bases and J lost 4; bases outside the gene matches: 6. This CDR3 comprises 14 residues. CDR1 is SNHLY and CDR2 is FYNNEI in the germline V gene. The CDR3 spells CASSQLTGGYGYTF. The CDR3 DNA sequence: TGTGCCAGCAGCCAACTGACAGGGGGCTATGGCTACACCTTC.

V and J are TRBV12-3 or TRBV12-4 and TRBJ2-3, with a weak D call TRBD2 (6 bases). Deletions cut 4 bases from V and 0 bases from J, with 11 bases between. The CDR3 sequence is 15 residues long. The CDR3 is CASSSLARSTDTQYF. The CDR3 bases are TGTGCCAGCAGTTCCCTAGCGAGAAGCACAGATACGCAGTATTTT.

This clonotype was counted at least ten times. The J gene is TRBJ2-1, the V gene TRBV12-3 or TRBV12-4, with D tentatively TRBD1 (6 bases). The CDR3 is 16 residues long. Trimming removed 0 bases at V and 1 base at J, with 10 bases between. Here the CDR3 DNA reads TGTGCCAGCAGTTTAGCACAGGGCCCTTCCTACAATGAGCAGTTCTTC. This sequence encodes CASSLAQGPSYNEQFF.

The rearrangement uses TRBV12-3 or TRBV12-4 and TRBJ2-1; 7 bases map to TRBD1. The CDR3 covers 14 residues. The J segment lost 9 bases and the V segment lost 3 bases, leaving 8 bases of the junction unmatched. The CDR3 region is CASSFVQGTAEQFF. The CDR3 region has the DNA TGTGCCAGCAGTTTCGTACAGGGGACCGCTGAGCAGTTCTTC.

This rearrangement joins TRBV7-9 to TRBJ2-1, with TRBD1 as a possible D gene (5 bases). V lost 2 bases and J 8 bases, leaving 7 bases between the germline ends. CDR1 and CDR2 from the germline V gene are SEHNR and FQNEAQ (reference sequence). This CDR3 is built from 12 residues. The CDR3 coding sequence is TGTGCCAGCAGCTTACAGGGATATGAGCAGTTCTTC. It specifies CASSLQGYEQFF. Based on the CDR3 plus reference TRBV7-9 and TRBJ2-1, the full variable domain is DTGVSQNPRHKITKRGQNVTFRCDPISEHNRLYWYRQTLGQGPEFLTYFQNEAQLEKSRLLSDRFSAERPKGSFSTLEIQRTEQGDSAMYLCASSLQGYEQFFGPGTRLTVL.

This clonotype was observed a handful of times. This chain connects TRBV9 to TRBJ1-6, with D tentatively TRBD1 (5 bases). This CDR3 has 16 amino acids. The V and J ends lost 4 bases and 6 bases respectively, with 17 bases between them. Germline V gene sequence: CDR1 SGDLS, CDR2 YYNGEE. The CDR3 bases are TGTGCCAGCAGCTTAGAGGGGCCATTCGGTAATTCACCCCTCCACTTT. Amino acids: CASSLEGPFGNSPLHF.

This clonotype was observed once. A much larger clonotype is one base distant, so this may be a read error. The chain joins TRBV5-6 to TRBJ2-3; no clear D gene. Deletions cut 0 bases from V and 0 bases from J, with 8 bases between. Germline V gives CDR1 SGHDT, CDR2 YYEEEE. The CDR3 sequence is 15 residues long. The CDR3 DNA follows: TGTGCCAGCAGCTTGGCCGCGTTTAGCACAGATACGCAGTATTTT. Translation: CASSLAAFSTDTQYF.